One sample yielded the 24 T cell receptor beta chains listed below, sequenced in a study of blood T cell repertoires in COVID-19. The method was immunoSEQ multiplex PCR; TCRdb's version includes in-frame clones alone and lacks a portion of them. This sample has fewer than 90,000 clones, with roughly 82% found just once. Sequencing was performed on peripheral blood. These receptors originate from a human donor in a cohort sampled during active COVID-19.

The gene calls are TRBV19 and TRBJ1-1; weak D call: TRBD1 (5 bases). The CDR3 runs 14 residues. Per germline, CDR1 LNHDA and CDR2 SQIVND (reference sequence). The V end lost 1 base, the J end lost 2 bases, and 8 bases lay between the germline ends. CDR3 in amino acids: CASSIGQFNTEAFF. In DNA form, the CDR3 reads TGTGCCAGTAGTATAGGACAGTTCAACACTGAAGCTTTCTTT. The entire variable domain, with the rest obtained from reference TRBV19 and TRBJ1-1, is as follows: DGGITQSPKYLFRKEGQNVTLSCEQNLNHDAMYWYRQDPGQGLRLIYYSQIVNDFQKGDIAEGYSVSREKKESFPLTVTSAQKNPTAFYLCASSIGQFNTEAFFGQGTRLTVV.

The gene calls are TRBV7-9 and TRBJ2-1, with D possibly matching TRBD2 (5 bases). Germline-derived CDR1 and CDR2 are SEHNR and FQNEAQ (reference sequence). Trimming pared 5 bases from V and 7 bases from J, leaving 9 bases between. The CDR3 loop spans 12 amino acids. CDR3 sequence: CASSPSGNEQFF. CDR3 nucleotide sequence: TGTGCCAGCAGCCCGTCGGGGAATGAGCAGTTCTTC.

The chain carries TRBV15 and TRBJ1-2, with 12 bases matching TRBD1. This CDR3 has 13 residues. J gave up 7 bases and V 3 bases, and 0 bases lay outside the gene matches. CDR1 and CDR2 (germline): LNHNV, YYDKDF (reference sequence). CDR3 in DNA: TGTGCCACCAGCAGGGGACAGGGGGCTGGCTACACCTTC. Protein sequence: CATSRGQGAGYTF.

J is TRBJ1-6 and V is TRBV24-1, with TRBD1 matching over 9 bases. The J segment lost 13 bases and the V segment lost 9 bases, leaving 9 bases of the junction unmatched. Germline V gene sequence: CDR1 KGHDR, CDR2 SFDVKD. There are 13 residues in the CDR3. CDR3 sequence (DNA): TGTGCCACCGCCCGGACAGGGGCCGAGCCCCTCCACTTT. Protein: CATARTGAEPLHF.

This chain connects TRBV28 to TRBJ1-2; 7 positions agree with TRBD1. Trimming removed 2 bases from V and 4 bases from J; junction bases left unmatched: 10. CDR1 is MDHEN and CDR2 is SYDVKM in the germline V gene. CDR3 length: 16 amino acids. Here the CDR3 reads CASSLAGTDHSYGYTF. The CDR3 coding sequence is TGTGCCAGCAGTTTAGCAGGGACAGACCACAGCTATGGCTACACCTTC.

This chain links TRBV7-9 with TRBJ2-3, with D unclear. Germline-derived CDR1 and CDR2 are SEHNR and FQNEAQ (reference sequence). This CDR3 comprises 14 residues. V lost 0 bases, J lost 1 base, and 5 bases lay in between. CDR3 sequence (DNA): TGTGCCAGCAGCTTAGCACGGGGCACAGATACGCAGTATTTT. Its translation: CASSLARGTDTQYF.

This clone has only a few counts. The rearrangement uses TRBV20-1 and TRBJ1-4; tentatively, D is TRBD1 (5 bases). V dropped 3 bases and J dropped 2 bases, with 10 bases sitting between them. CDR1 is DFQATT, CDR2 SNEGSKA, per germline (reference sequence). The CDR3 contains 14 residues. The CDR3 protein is CSASSGGTNEKLFF. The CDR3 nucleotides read TGCAGTGCTAGTTCGGGGGGTACTAATGAAAAACTGTTTTTT.

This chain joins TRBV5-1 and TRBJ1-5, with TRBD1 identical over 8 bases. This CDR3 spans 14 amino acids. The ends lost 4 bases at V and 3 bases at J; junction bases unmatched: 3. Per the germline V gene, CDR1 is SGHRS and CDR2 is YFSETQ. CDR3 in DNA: TGCGCCAGCAGCCTGGGACAGGCCAATCAGCCCCAGCATTTT. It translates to CASSLGQANQPQHF.

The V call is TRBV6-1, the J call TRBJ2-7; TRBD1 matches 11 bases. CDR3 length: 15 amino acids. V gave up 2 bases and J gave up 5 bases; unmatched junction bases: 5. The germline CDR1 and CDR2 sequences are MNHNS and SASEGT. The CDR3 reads CASSELPGQGDEQYF. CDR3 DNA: TGTGCCAGCAGTGAACTCCCGGGACAGGGGGACGAGCAGTACTTC.

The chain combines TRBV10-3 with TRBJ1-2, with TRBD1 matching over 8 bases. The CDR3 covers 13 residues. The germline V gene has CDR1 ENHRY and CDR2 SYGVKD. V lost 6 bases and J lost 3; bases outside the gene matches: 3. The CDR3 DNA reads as TGTGCCATCAGGTCGACAGGGGACTATGGCTACACCTTC. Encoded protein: CAIRSTGDYGYTF.

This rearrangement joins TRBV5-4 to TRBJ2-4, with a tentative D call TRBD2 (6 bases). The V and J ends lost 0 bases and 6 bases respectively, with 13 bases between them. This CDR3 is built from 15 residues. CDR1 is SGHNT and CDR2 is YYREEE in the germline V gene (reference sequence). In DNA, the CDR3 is TGTGCCAGCAGCTTGGACCGGGGGAGTGGAAACATTCAGTACTTC. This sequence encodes CASSLDRGSGNIQYF.

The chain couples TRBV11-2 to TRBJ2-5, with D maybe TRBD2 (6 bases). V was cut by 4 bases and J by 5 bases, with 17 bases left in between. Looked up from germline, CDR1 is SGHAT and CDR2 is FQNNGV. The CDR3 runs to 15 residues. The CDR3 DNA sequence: TGTGCCAGCAGCTCTAGGGTGTTGGGAGGTGAGACCCAGTACTTC. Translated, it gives CASSSRVLGGETQYF.

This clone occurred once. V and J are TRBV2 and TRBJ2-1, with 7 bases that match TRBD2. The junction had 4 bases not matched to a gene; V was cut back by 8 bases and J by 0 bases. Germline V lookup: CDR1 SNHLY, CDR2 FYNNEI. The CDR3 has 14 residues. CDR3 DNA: TGTGCCAGCCTTCGGGGGGTCTCCTACAATGAGCAGTTCTTC. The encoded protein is CASLRGVSYNEQFF.

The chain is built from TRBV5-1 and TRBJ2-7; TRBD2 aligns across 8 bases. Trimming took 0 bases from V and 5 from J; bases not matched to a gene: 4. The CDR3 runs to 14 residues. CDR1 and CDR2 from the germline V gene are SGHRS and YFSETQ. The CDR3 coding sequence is TGCGCCAGCAGCTTGGCGGGACTAGAAGACGAGCAGTACTTC. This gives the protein CASSLAGLEDEQYF. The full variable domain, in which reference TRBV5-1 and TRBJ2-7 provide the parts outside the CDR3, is KAGVTQTPRYLIKTRGQQVTLSCSPISGHRSVSWYQQTPGQGLQFLFEYFSETQRNKGNFPGRFSGRQFSNSRSEMNVSTLELGDSALYLCASSLAGLEDEQYFGPGTRLTVT.

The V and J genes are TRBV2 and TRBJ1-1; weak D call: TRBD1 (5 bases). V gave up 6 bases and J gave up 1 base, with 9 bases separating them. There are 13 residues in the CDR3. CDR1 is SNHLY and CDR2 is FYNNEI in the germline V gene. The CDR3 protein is CASRIGQNTEAFF. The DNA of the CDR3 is TGTGCCAGCAGAATCGGACAGAACACTGAAGCTTTCTTT.

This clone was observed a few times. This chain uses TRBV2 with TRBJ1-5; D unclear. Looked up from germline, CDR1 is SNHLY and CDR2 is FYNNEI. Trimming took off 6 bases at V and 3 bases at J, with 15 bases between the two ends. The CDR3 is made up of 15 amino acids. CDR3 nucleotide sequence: TGTGCCAGCAGAGGTTCGAGACACCCCAATCAGCCCCAGCATTTT. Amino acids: CASRGSRHPNQPQHF.

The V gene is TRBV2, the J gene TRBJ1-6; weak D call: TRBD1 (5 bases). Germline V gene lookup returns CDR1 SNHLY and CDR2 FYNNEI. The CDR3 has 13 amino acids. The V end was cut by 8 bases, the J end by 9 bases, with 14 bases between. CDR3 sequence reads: CASRGQGSSPLHF. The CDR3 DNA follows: TGTGCCAGCCGTGGGCAGGGTAGTTCACCCCTCCACTTT.

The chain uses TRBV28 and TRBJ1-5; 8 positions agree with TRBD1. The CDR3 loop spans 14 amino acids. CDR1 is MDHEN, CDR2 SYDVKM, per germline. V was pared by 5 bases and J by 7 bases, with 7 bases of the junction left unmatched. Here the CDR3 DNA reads TGTGCCAGCAGTCGACAGGGGAAGGGGCAGCCCCAGCATTTT. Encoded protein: CASSRQGKGQPQHF.

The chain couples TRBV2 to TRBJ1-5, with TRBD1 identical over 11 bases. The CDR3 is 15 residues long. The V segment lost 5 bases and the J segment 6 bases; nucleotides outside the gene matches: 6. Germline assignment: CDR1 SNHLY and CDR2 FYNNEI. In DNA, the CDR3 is TGTGCCAGCAGTTTAAGGACAGGGGGCGGTCAGCCCCAGCATTTT. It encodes CASSLRTGGGQPQHF.

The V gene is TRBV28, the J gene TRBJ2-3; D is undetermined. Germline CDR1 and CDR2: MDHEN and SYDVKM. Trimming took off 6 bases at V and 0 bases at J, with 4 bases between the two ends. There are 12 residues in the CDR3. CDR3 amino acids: CASRSSTDTQYF. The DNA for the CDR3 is TGTGCCAGCAGATCGAGCACAGATACGCAGTATTTT. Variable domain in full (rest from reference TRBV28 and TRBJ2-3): DVKVTQSSRYLVKRTGEKVFLECVQDMDHENMFWYRQDPGLGLRLIYFSYDVKMKEKGDIPEGYSVSREKKERFSLILESASTNQTSMYLCASRSSTDTQYFGPGTRLTVL.

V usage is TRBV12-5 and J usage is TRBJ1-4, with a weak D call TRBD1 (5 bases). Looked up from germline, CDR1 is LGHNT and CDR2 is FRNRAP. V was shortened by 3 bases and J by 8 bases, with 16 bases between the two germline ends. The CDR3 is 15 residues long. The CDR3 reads CASGFQGSAGEKLFF. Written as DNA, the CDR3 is TGTGCTAGTGGTTTTCAGGGATCCGCCGGAGAAAAACTGTTTTTT.

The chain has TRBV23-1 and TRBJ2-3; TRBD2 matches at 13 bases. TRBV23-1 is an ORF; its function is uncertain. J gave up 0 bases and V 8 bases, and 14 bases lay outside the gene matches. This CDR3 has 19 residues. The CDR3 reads CASGLYFPGLAGSTDTQYF. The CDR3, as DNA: TGCGCCAGCGGGCTATACTTCCCGGGACTAGCGGGGAGCACAGATACGCAGTATTTT.

The CDR3 sequence: CSARFSLGYTF. The CDR3 nucleotides read TGCAGTGCCCGGTTCTCCCTTGGCTACACCTTC. The chain couples TRBV20-1 to TRBJ1-2; D unclear. The CDR3 is made up of 11 amino acids. Trimming took 6 bases from V and 7 from J, leaving 12 bases between them. CDR1 and CDR2 (germline): DFQATT, SNEGSKA (reference sequence).

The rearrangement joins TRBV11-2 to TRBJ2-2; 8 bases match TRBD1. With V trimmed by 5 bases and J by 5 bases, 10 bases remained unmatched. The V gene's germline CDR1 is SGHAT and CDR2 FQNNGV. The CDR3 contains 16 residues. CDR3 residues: CASSVGWTGRTGELFF. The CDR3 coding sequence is TGTGCCAGCAGCGTAGGCTGGACAGGGAGAACCGGGGAGCTGTTTTTT.